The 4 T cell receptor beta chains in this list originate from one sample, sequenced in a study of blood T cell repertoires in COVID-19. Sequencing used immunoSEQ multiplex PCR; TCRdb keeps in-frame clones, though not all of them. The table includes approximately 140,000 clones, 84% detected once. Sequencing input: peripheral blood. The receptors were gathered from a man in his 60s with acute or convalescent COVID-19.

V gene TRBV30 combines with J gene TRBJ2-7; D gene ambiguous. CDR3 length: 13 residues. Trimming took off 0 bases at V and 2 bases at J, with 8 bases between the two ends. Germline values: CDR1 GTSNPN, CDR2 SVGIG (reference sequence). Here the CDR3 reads CAWSVRLAYEQYF. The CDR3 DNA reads TGTGCCTGGAGTGTGCGACTGGCCTACGAGCAGTACTTC.

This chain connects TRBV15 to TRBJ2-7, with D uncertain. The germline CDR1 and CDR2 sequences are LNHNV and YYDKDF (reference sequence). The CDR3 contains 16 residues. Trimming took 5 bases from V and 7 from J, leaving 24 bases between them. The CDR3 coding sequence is TGTGCCACCAGCGCGCGAAGAGAGACCGTCACCGGGGAGCAGTACTTC. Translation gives CATSARRETVTGEQYF.

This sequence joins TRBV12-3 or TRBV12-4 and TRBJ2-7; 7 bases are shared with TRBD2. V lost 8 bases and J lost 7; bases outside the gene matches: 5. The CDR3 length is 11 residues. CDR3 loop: CASLQAGEQYF. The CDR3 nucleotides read TGTGCCAGCCTTCAAGCGGGAGAGCAGTACTTC.

DNA for the CDR3: TGTGCCAGCAGTTTATCAGGGCGGGATTCAAATGAGCAGTTCTTC. As protein: CASSLSGRDSNEQFF. This chain joins TRBV28 and TRBJ2-1; a weak D match, TRBD2 (6 bases). V shed 1 base and J shed 7 bases, with 14 bases lying between them. CDR1 and CDR2 from the germline V gene are MDHEN and SYDVKM. The CDR3 is made up of 15 amino acids.